One sample yielded the 26 T cell receptor beta chains listed below, sequenced in a study of cytomegalovirus exposure and HLA in healthy donors. The PCR used 60 Vbeta and 13 Jbeta primers. Method: immunoSEQ multiplex PCR; TCRdb's copy keeps in-frame clones and lacks some. In the table there are around 130,000 clones, about three quarters of which are singletons. Sequencing input: PBMCs. The receptors originated from a woman in her thirties or forties in good health and CMV-seronegative.

This clone turned up a few times. V usage is TRBV6-6 and J usage is TRBJ2-5, with 9 positions matching TRBD2. V lost 10 bases, J lost 5 bases, and 8 bases stayed unmatched. Germline CDR1 is MNHNY and CDR2 is SVGAGI (reference sequence). This CDR3 is 13 amino acids long. CDR3 protein: CAMAAAGGETQYF. The CDR3 coding sequence is TGTGCCATGGCGGCTGCGGGGGGGGAGACCCAGTACTTC.

There are a few counts of this clone. The V and J genes are TRBV5-6 and TRBJ1-1, with D unclear. Germline V lookup: CDR1 SGHDT, CDR2 YYEEEE. CDR3 length: 14 amino acids. Between the trimmed V and J ends, which lost 2 bases and 3 bases, there was a span of 11 bases. CDR3: CASSFSAEDTEAFF. CDR3 nucleotide sequence: TGTGCCAGCAGCTTTAGCGCAGAGGACACTGAAGCTTTCTTT.

The chain uses TRBV11-2 and TRBJ1-2; 7 bases agree with TRBD1. Trimming removed 0 bases from V and 3 bases from J; junction bases left unmatched: 1. Germline lookup yields CDR1 SGHAT and CDR2 FQNNGV. CDR3 size: 14 residues. The CDR3 region has the DNA TGTGCCAGCAGCTTAGATGACAGGGACTATGGCTACACCTTC. Protein sequence: CASSLDDRDYGYTF.

The rearrangement links TRBV27 to TRBJ2-3; tentatively, D is TRBD2 (6 bases). Looked up from germline, CDR1 is MNHEY and CDR2 is SMNVEV (reference sequence). Trimming took off 8 bases at V and 0 bases at J, with 15 bases between the two ends. The CDR3 length is 15 residues. CDR3 amino acids: CASHSLRGSTDTQYF. CDR3 nucleotide sequence: TGTGCCAGCCATTCGTTGCGGGGAAGCACAGATACGCAGTATTTT.

The V gene is TRBV21-1, the J gene TRBJ1-5. TRBV21-1 is a listed pseudogene. The CDR3 has 15 amino acids. Written as DNA, the CDR3 is TGTGCCAGCAGCAAAGGGGGGGTCCAGAATCAGCCCCAGCATTTT. It is translated as CASSKGGVQNQPQHF.

V gene TRBV6-5 combines with J gene TRBJ1-1; the D is unclear. The CDR3 contains 12 residues. V dropped 5 bases and J dropped 2 bases, with 6 bases sitting between them. CDR1 and CDR2 (germline): MNHEY, SVGAGI. The CDR3 is CASSRLNTEAFF. The CDR3, as DNA: TGTGCCAGCAGTCGACTAAACACTGAAGCTTTCTTT.

This clone was observed once. This chain joins TRBV5-1 and TRBJ1-4; TRBD1 might be the D (6 bases). The germline V gene encodes CDR1 SGHRS and CDR2 YFSETQ. Trimming took 0 bases from V and 3 from J, leaving 12 bases between them. The CDR3 loop spans 16 amino acids. DNA for the CDR3: TGCGCCAGCAGCTTGGTACAGGGTACGGCTAATGAAAAACTGTTTTTT. The encoded protein is CASSLVQGTANEKLFF.

The count of this clone is one. The chain links TRBV12-2 to TRBJ1-5; the tabulated D call, TRBD1, remains unverified against the DNA. TRBV12-2 is assigned pseudogene status. The CDR3 covers 15 residues. The CDR3 coding sequence is TGTGCAAGTCGCTTAGCTGGCAGGGGGAATCAGCCCCAGCATTTT. It encodes CASRLAGRGNQPQHF.

V usage is TRBV20-1 and J usage is TRBJ2-7, with no clear D. The CDR3 length is 10 residues. CDR1 DFQATT and CDR2 SNEGSKA come from the germline V gene (reference sequence). The V and J ends lost 3 bases and 3 bases respectively, with 3 bases between them. The CDR3 region is CSARSYEQYF. In DNA, the CDR3 is TGCAGTGCTAGGAGCTACGAGCAGTACTTC.

This clone was picked up one time. The CDR3 loop is CASSLSGVSTDTQYF. The CDR3 DNA reads TGTGCCAGCAGCTTAAGCGGGGTGAGCACAGATACGCAGTATTTT. This chain links TRBV7-3 with TRBJ2-3; D is possibly TRBD2 (6 bases). This CDR3 region has 15 residues. Trimming pared 1 base from V and 0 bases from J, leaving 8 bases between. Germline V CDR1 and CDR2: SGHTA, FQGTGA.

The V gene is TRBV27, the J gene TRBJ1-1, with 11 bases fitting TRBD1. Germline V gene lookup returns CDR1 MNHEY and CDR2 SMNVEV (reference sequence). Trimming at V came to 1 base and at J to 0 bases, leaving 10 bases not matched to a gene. There are 19 residues in the CDR3. The CDR3 sequence: CASSLLGTGTGGMNTEAFF. The CDR3 coding sequence is TGTGCCAGCAGTTTATTGGGAACCGGGACAGGGGGGATGAACACTGAAGCTTTCTTT.

In this sample, this clone turned up a few times. This rearrangement joins TRBV2 to TRBJ2-7; D is unclear. Germline CDR1 SNHLY, CDR2 FYNNEI. The V and J ends lost 4 bases and 3 bases respectively, with 7 bases between them. The CDR3 contains 12 residues. The CDR3 DNA sequence: TGTGCCAGCAGTGCCACTGACTACGAGCAGTACTTC. Amino acid sequence: CASSATDYEQYF.

The rearrangement links TRBV27 to TRBJ2-1; 9 positions match TRBD2. The CDR3 loop spans 16 amino acids. Germline CDR1 MNHEY, CDR2 SMNVEV (reference sequence). The junction had 7 bases not matched to a gene; V was cut back by 5 bases and J by 2 bases. This chain's CDR3 is CASSAGLAKTYNEQFF. As DNA, the CDR3 is TGTGCCAGCAGTGCCGGACTAGCGAAGACCTACAATGAGCAGTTCTTC.

V usage is TRBV9 and J usage is TRBJ1-2; TRBD1 matches 7 bases. CDR3 length: 13 residues. Trimming removed 0 bases from V and 8 bases from J; junction bases left unmatched: 4. The germline V gene has CDR1 SGDLS and CDR2 YYNGEE. The CDR3 loop reads CASSVGQGRGYTF. CDR3 nucleotides: TGTGCCAGCAGCGTAGGACAGGGTAGGGGCTACACCTTC.

The V gene is TRBV6-1, the J gene TRBJ1-4, with a possible D match to TRBD1 (6 bases). V shed 6 bases and J shed 13 bases, with 18 bases lying between them. Germline CDR1 and CDR2: MNHNS and SASEGT. There are 13 residues in the CDR3. The CDR3 nucleotides are TGTGCCAGCAGCGCCACGATTGGGGGCGGACTGTTTTTT. It encodes CASSATIGGGLFF.

Note on this clone: The junction differs from germline at one of its ends, possibly a read error. The rearrangement joins TRBV20-1 to TRBJ2-4; D may be TRBD2 (5 bases). Per germline, CDR1 DFQATT and CDR2 SNEGSKA (reference sequence). The CDR3 is 11 residues long. Written as DNA, the CDR3 is TGCAGTGTCATCCCCGGGAACAGTCAGTACTTC. As protein: CSVIPGNSQYF.

The genes are TRBV27 and TRBJ1-2; 7 bases align to TRBD1. Germline-derived CDR1 and CDR2 are MNHEY and SMNVEV (reference sequence). The CDR3 extends over 15 amino acids. Germline trimming cut 4 bases from V and 8 bases from J; bases unmatched to any gene: 13. The CDR3 is CASSSMGMSGGGYTF. The CDR3 DNA sequence: TGTGCCAGCAGTTCCATGGGGATGTCAGGGGGAGGCTACACCTTC.

Only a few counts were recorded for this clone. The chain has TRBV27 and TRBJ2-1, with 14 bases fitting TRBD2. The CDR3 spans 15 residues. The V gene end was trimmed by 4 bases and the J gene end by 8 bases; junction bases not matched to a gene: 4. Germline V gene data show CDR1 as MNHEY and CDR2 as SMNVEV (reference sequence). The CDR3 DNA follows: TGTGCCAGCAGTTCGGGACTAGCGGGAGCACATGAGCAGTTCTTC. Residues: CASSSGLAGAHEQFF.

The rearrangement links TRBV19 to TRBJ2-3; D is unresolved. With 1 base removed from V and 3 bases from J, the gap between germline ends came to 8 bases. This CDR3 region has 14 residues. CDR1 and CDR2 (germline): LNHDA, SQIVND (reference sequence). CDR3 protein: CASSIGLETDTQYF. The CDR3 nucleotides read TGTGCCAGTAGTATAGGCTTAGAGACAGATACGCAGTATTTT.

There are a few counts of this clone. CDR3 protein: CASRIRGSIQETQYF. CDR3 bases: TGCGCCAGCAGAATTCGGGGTAGCATACAAGAGACCCAGTACTTC. J is TRBJ2-5 and V is TRBV5-1, with D possibly being TRBD2 (5 bases). Germline V gene sequence: CDR1 SGHRS, CDR2 YFSETQ. V was clipped by 5 bases and J by 2 bases, with 16 bases between them. There are 15 residues in the CDR3.

This clone was counted only a few times. V gene TRBV9 combines with J gene TRBJ2-1; D ambiguous. The germline V gene has CDR1 SGDLS and CDR2 YYNGEE. Trimming shortened V by 0 bases and J by 7 bases, and 11 bases separated the two germline ends. This CDR3 region has 14 residues. This chain's CDR3 is CASSVGSVGNEQFF. DNA of the CDR3: TGTGCCAGCAGCGTAGGTTCCGTCGGGAATGAGCAGTTCTTC.

The rearrangement links TRBV10-3 to TRBJ1-1; 7 bases are shared with TRBD1. J gave up 1 base and V 0 bases, and 8 bases lay outside the gene matches. This CDR3 has 17 residues. Germline CDR1 is ENHRY and CDR2 is SYGVKD. The DNA for the CDR3 is TGTGCCATCAGTGAGTCCAGGCCGACAGGGTCGAACACTGAAGCTTTCTTT. Protein sequence: CAISESRPTGSNTEAFF.

This chain joins TRBV6-1 and TRBJ1-1; 9 bases align to TRBD1. With V trimmed by 6 bases and J by 4 bases, 9 bases remained unmatched. There are 15 residues in the CDR3. CDR1 MNHNS and CDR2 SASEGT come from the germline V gene. CDR3 coding DNA: TGTGCCAGCAGGCCGGGACAGGGTGGCGGCACTGAAGCTTTCTTT. Its translation is CASRPGQGGGTEAFF.

The gene calls are TRBV28 and TRBJ1-1; D remains ambiguous. Trimming took 3 bases from V and 4 from J, leaving 9 bases between them. CDR1 is MDHEN, CDR2 SYDVKM, per germline. The CDR3 contains 13 residues. CDR3 amino acids: CASSLNQRTEAFF. The CDR3 DNA sequence: TGTGCCAGCAGTTTGAACCAGCGCACTGAAGCTTTCTTT.

The chain is built from TRBV5-5 and TRBJ1-3, with unresolved D. The germline CDR1 and CDR2 sequences are SGHKS and YYEKEE (reference sequence). The CDR3 is 16 residues long. V was shortened by 0 bases and J by 0 bases, with 10 bases between the two germline ends. In DNA, the CDR3 is TGTGCCAGCAGCTTGGAGCTTGGTTTCTCTGGAAACACCATATATTTT. Protein: CASSLELGFSGNTIYF.

The chain uses TRBV28 and TRBJ2-4; TRBD2 matches 7 bases. The V segment lost 5 bases and the J segment 6 bases; nucleotides outside the gene matches: 13. Germline values: CDR1 MDHEN, CDR2 SYDVKM. The CDR3 totals 16 residues. CDR3 DNA: TGTGCCAGCAGTCCCCCGGGCGGGTGGGGGGGAAACATTCAGTACTTC. Amino acid sequence: CASSPPGGWGGNIQYF.